This TCR beta chain was sequenced during a study of technical replicates of blood from a few donors. TCRdb keeps only in-frame clones here, not all; method: immunoSEQ multiplex PCR. The top ten clones hold around 0.3% of a sample with about 83,000 clones, 90% to 95% of them seen once. In its sample, this clone was seen a few times. Germline V gene lookup returns CDR1 SEHNR and CDR2 FQNEAQ (reference sequence). Trimming at V came to 7 bases and at J to 5 bases, leaving 8 bases not matched to a gene. The length of the CDR3 is 14 residues. The chain links TRBV7-9 to TRBJ1-3, with TRBD1 identical over 7 bases. Sequencing was carried out using T cells isolated from PBMCs. This receptor was obtained from a human donor in good health. CDR3 amino acids: CASTPLQGRNTIYF. The CDR3 DNA is TGTGCCAGCACCCCGCTACAGGGGAGAAACACCATATATTTT.